This TCR beta chain was identified during a study of shared clonotypes between healthy human individuals. CDR3 length: 16 residues. Germline lookup yields CDR1 SGHAT and CDR2 FQNNGV. V was clipped by 3 bases and J by 0 bases; unmatched bases: 6. Sequencing was performed with immunoSEQ multiplex PCR; in TCRdb, only in-frame clones are kept and a portion is missing. Of 1.4 million to 1.5 million clones listed, roughly 96% are singletons. The V gene is TRBV11-2, the J gene TRBJ1-2; TRBD1 aligns across 8 bases. This TCR derives from a man younger than 40 in good health. Sequencing input: naive CD4+ T cells sorted from blood. Sample subset: CD45RA+ positively selected. The CDR3 protein is CASSFTGGKTNYGYTF. CDR3 DNA sequence: TGTGCCAGCAGCTTCACAGGGGGAAAGACTAACTATGGCTACACCTTC.